These 7 T cell receptor beta chains share one sample of origin, sequenced in a study of CD8+CD57+ T cells in acquired aplastic anemia. For CDR3 and TCR beta VDJ profiling, genomic DNA was the template used. Each CDR3 protein gets one entry after TCRdb re-called the reads with MiXCR. The data hold about 180,000 distinct CDR3 sequences, with 35% to 50% observed a single time. The sequencing input was sorted CD4+, CD8+, or CD8+CD57+ T cells (not recorded which) from PBMCs. The receptors were sampled from a human donor in good health.

This clonotype appeared many times. The CDR3 sequence: CASSFTDGNQPQHF. The CDR3 DNA sequence: TGTGCCAGCAGCTTCACGGACGGAAATCAGCCCCAGCATTTT. V is TRBV7-8 and J is TRBJ1-5; no definite D call. The CDR3 sequence is 14 residues long. Germline V gives CDR1 SGHVS, CDR2 FQNEAQ. Trimming removed 3 bases from V and 4 bases from J, with 10 bases in between.

Ten or more counts support this clonotype. V gene TRBV20-1 combines with J gene TRBJ2-5; TRBD1 agrees at 9 bases. Trimming at V came to 0 bases and at J to 7 bases, leaving 6 bases not matched to a gene. The germline gives CDR1 DFQATT, CDR2 SNEGSKA (reference sequence). The CDR3 is 14 residues long. The CDR3: CSARDPRQGGTQYF. CDR3 bases: TGCAGTGCTAGAGACCCTAGACAGGGGGGGACCCAGTACTTC.

This clonotype occurred many times. This chain joins TRBV28 and TRBJ1-2; D is unclear. Germline lookup yields CDR1 MDHEN and CDR2 SYDVKM. CDR3 size: 13 residues. The V end lost 5 bases, the J end lost 4 bases, and 11 bases lay between the germline ends. The CDR3 loop is CASSPGLGYGYTF. CDR3 coding DNA: TGTGCCAGCAGTCCGGGGTTAGGCTATGGCTACACCTTC.

This clonotype was detected many times. The chain joins TRBV20-1 to TRBJ2-1, with D unclear. This CDR3 is 12 amino acids long. Trimming stripped 6 bases from V and 2 bases from J, with 8 bases between. CDR1 is DFQATT, CDR2 SNEGSKA, per germline (reference sequence). This CDR3 reads CSARRTYNEQFF. The DNA of the CDR3 is TGCAGTGCGCGCCGAACCTACAATGAGCAGTTCTTC.

Notes on this clonotype: The junction and the germline gene differ at one end; a read error may be behind it. The chain has TRBV2 and TRBJ1-5; D uncertain. The length of the CDR3 is 12 residues. Germline assignment: CDR1 SNHLY and CDR2 FYNNEI. CDR3 in amino acids: CASRSDNQPQHF. CDR3 nucleotides: TGTGCTAGCAGGTCAGACAATCAGCCCCAGCATTTT. Together with reference TRBV2 and TRBJ1-5, the CDR3 gives the full variable domain: EPEVTQTPSHQVTQMGQEVILRCVPISNHLYFYWYRQILGQKVEFLVSFYNNEISEKSEIFDDQFSVERPDGSNFTLKIRSTKLEDSAMYFCASRSDNQPQHFGDGTRLSIL.

At least ten counts were recorded for this clonotype. CDR3 loop: CAISEGGGPEAFF. The CDR3 DNA reads as TGTGCCATCAGTGAGGGGGGGGGGCCCGAAGCTTTCTTT. The rearrangement joins TRBV10-3 to TRBJ1-1; a possible D gene is TRBD1 (6 bases). Per the germline V gene, CDR1 is ENHRY and CDR2 is SYGVKD. CDR3 length equals 13 residues. V dropped 2 bases and J dropped 8 bases, with 12 bases sitting between them.

This clonotype was counted ten times or more. This chain connects TRBV24-1 to TRBJ2-1; 14 nucleotides align to TRBD2. There are 15 residues in the CDR3. The germline CDR1 and CDR2 sequences are KGHDR and SFDVKD. V shed 6 bases, J shed 5 bases, and the junction held 2 bases outside the gene matches. The CDR3 nucleotides read TGTGCCACCAGTAAGGGACTAGCGGGAGACAATGAGCAGTTCTTC. Its translation: CATSKGLAGDNEQFF.